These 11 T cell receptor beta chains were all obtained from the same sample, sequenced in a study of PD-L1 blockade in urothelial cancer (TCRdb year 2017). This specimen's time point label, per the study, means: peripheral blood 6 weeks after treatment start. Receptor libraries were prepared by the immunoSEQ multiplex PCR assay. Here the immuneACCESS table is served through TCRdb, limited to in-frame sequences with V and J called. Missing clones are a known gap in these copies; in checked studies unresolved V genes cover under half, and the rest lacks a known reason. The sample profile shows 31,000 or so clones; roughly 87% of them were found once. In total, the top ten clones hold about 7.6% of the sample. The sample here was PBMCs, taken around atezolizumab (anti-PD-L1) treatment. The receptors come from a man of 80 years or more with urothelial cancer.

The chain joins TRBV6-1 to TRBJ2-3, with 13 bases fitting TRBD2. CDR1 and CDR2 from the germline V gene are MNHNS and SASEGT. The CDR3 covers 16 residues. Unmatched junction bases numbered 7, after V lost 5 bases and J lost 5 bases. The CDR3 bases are TGTGCCAGCAGTAAAGGACTAGCGGGAGCGGAAGATACGCAGTATTTT. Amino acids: CASSKGLAGAEDTQYF.

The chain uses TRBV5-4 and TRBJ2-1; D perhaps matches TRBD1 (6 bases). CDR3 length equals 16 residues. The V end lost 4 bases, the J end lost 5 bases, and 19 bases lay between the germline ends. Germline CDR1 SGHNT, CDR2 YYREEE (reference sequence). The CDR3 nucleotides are TGTGCCAGCAGCCCCCCCGGGACACGGAGCGACAATGAGCAGTTCTTC. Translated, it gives CASSPPGTRSDNEQFF.

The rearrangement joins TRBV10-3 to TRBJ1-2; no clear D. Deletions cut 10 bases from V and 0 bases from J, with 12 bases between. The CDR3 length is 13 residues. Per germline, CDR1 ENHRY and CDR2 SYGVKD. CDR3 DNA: TGTGCCACCGCCCCCGGGACTAACTATGGCTACACCTTC. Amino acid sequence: CATAPGTNYGYTF.

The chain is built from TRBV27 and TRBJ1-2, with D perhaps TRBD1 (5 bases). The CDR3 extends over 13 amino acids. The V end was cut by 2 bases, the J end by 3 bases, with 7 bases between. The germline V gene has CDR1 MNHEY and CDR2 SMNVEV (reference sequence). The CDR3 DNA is TGTGCCAGCAGTTTAAGGGGATACTATGGCTACACCTTC. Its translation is CASSLRGYYGYTF.

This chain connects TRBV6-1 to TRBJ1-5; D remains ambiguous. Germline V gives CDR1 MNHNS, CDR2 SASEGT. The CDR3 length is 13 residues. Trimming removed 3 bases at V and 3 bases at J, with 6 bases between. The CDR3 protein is CASSDTYNQPQHF. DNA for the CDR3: TGTGCCAGCAGTGATACTTACAATCAGCCCCAGCATTTT.

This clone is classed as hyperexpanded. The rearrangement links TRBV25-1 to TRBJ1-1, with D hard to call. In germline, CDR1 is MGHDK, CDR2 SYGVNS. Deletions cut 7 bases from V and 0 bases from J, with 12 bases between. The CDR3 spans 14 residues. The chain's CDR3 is CASTAGGMNTEAFF. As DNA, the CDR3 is TGTGCCAGCACTGCGGGAGGTATGAACACTGAAGCTTTCTTT.

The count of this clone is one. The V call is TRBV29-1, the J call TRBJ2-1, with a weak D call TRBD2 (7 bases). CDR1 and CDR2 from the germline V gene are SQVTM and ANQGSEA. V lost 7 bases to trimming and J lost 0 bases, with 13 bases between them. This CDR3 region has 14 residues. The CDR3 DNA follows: TGCAGCGGTCAGCGGGGACACTCCTACAATGAGCAGTTCTTC. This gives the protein CSGQRGHSYNEQFF.

The CDR3 DNA is TGTGCCAGCAGCCCGGCGGGGGGGAATAAATACAATGAGCAGTTCTTC. This encodes CASSPAGGNKYNEQFF. The V and J genes are TRBV9 and TRBJ2-1; 9 positions agree with TRBD2. The germline CDR1 and CDR2 sequences are SGDLS and YYNGEE. V trimming: 4 bases; J trimming: 4 bases; junction bases outside the gene matches: 9. This CDR3 region has 16 residues.

The CDR3, as DNA: TGTGCCAGCAGCCTGGGGACTAGCGGACAAGAGACCCAGTACTTC. It translates to CASSLGTSGQETQYF. The chain has TRBV5-4 and TRBJ2-5; 11 positions match TRBD2. The V gene's germline CDR1 is SGHNT and CDR2 YYREEE (reference sequence). V dropped 4 bases and J dropped 2; count of bases not matched to a gene: 4. This CDR3 spans 15 amino acids.

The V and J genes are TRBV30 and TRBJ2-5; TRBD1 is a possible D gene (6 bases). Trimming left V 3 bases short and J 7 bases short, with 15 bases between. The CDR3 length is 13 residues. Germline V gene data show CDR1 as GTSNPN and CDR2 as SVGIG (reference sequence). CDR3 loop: CAWSEGHDATQYF. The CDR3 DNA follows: TGTGCCTGGAGCGAGGGACACGACGCGACCCAGTACTTC. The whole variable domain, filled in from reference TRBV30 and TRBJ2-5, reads SQTIHQWPATLVQPVGSPLSLECTVEGTSNPNLYWYRQAAGRGLQLLFYSVGIGQISSEVPQNLSASRPQDRQFILSSKKLLLSDSGFYLCAWSEGHDATQYFGPGTRLLVL.

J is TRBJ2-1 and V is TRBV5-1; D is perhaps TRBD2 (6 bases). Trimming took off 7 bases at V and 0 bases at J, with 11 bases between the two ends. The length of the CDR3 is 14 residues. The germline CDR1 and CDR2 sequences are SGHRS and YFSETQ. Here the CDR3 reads CASGAGNSYNEQFF. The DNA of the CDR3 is TGCGCCAGCGGAGCGGGCAACTCCTACAATGAGCAGTTCTTC.